This T cell receptor beta chain emerged from a study of blood T cell repertoires in COVID-19. Across the whole study: From the United States, Italy and Spain came samples of acute and convalescent COVID-19. PBMCs, B-cell-depleted T cells, or T cells were the source of the cDNA or gDNA that made up the material.

Trimming cost V 0 bases and J 1 base, with 11 bases left between them. The CDR3 has 15 residues. Germline assignment: CDR1 SGDLS and CDR2 YYNGEE. Study processing details: For nucleated cells, counts were estimated from reference gene primer amplification. Sequenced by immunoSEQ multiplex PCR; TCRdb stores in-frame clones only, minus some. V, J and clone size derive from that table, while D and trimming were established from the DNA sequence. The sample includes 40,000 to 50,000 clones, approximately 91% of them seen just once. This chain uses TRBV9 with TRBJ2-7, with a tentative D call TRBD2 (6 bases). This clonotype originated in a man between 45 and 60 years old with active COVID-19. Input material: peripheral blood. CDR3: CASSVGTGASYEQYF. The CDR3 DNA is TGTGCCAGCAGCGTAGGGACGGGAGCTTCCTACGAGCAGTACTTC.